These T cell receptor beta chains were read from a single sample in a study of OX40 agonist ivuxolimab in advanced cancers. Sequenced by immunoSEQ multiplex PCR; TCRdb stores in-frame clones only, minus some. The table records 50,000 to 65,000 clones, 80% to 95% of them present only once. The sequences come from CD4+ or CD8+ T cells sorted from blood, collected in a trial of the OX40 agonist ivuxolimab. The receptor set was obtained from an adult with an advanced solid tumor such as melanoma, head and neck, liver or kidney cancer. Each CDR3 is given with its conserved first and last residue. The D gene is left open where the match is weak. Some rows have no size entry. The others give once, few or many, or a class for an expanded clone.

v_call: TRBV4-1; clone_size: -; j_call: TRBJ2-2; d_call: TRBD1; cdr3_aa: CASSPWTGAGELFF; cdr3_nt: TGCGCCAGCAGCCCTTGGACAGGGGCCGGGGAGCTGTTTTTT
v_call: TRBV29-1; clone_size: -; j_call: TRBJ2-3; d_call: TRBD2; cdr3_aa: CSVEGLAGATDTQYF; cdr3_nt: TGCAGCGTTGAAGGGCTAGCGGGAGCGACAGATACGCAGTATTTT
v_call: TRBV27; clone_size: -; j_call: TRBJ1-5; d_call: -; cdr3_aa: CASSPPGNQPQHF; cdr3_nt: TGTGCCAGCAGTCCCCCCGGGAATCAGCCCCAGCATTTT
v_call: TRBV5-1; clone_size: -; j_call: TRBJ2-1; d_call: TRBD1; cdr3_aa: CASSLGRGNEQFF; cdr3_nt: TGCGCCAGCAGCTTGGGCAGGGGGAATGAGCAGTTCTTC
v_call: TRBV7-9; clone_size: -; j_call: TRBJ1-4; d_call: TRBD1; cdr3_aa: CASSLAGGDEKLFF; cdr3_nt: TGTGCCAGCAGCTTAGCAGGGGGCGATGAAAAACTGTTTTTT
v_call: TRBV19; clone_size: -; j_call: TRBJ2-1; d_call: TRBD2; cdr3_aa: CASSGTSGDSSYNEQFF; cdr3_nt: TGTGCCAGCTCCGGGACTAGCGGGGATAGCTCCTACAATGAGCAGTTCTTC
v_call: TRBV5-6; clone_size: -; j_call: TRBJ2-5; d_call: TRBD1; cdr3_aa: CASSLRGPIETQYF; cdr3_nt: TGTGCCAGCAGCTTGAGGGGGCCGATAGAGACCCAGTACTTC
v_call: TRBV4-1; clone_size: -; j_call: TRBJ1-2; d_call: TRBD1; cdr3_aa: CASSQPPTGTIGYTF; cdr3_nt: TGCGCCAGCAGCCAACCCCCGACAGGGACAATCGGCTACACCTTC
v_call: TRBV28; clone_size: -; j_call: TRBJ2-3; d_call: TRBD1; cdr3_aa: CASSSDRGHRADTQYF; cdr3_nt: TGTGCCAGCAGTTCGGACAGGGGGCACAGGGCAGATACGCAGTATTTT
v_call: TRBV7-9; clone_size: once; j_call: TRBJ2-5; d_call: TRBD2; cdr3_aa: CASSGLAGQETQYF; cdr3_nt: TGTGCCAGCAGCGGACTAGCGGGCCAAGAGACCCAGTACTTC
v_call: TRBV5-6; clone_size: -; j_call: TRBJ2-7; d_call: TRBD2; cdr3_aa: CASSLASSGAGGPHEQYF; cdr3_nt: TGTGCCAGCAGCTTGGCGAGTAGCGGGGCGGGAGGGCCGCACGAGCAGTACTTC
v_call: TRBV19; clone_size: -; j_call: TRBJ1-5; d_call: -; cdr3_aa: CASSIGSSNQPQHF; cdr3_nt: TGTGCCAGTAGTATAGGTAGTAGCAATCAGCCCCAGCATTTT
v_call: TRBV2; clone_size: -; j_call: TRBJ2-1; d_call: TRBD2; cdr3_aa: CASQREPRDEQFF; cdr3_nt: TGTGCCAGCCAGCGGGAACCCAGGGATGAGCAGTTCTTC
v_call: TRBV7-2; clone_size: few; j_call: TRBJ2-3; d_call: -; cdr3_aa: CASSWGRVRDTQYF; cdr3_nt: TGTGCCAGCAGCTGGGGTAGGGTCCGAGATACGCAGTATTTT
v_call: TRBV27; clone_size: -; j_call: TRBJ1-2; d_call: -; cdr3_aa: CASSQTLDTNGYTF; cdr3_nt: TGTGCCAGCAGTCAAACACTCGACACTAATGGCTACACCTTC
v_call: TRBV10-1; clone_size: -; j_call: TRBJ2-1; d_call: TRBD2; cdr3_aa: CASSVGLADYNEQFF; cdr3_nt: TGCGCCAGCAGTGTAGGCCTAGCGGACTACAATGAGCAGTTCTTC
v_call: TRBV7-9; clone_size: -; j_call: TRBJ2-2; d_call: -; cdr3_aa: CASSSRTFTGELFF; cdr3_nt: TGTGCCAGCAGCTCAAGGACATTTACCGGGGAGCTGTTTTTT
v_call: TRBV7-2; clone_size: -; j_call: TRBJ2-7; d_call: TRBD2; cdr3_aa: CASSRFLGLDSYEQYF; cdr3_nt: TGTGCCAGCAGCCGATTCCTCGGACTAGACTCCTACGAGCAGTACTTC
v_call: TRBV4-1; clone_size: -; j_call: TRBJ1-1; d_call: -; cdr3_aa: CASSQDPMGEAFF; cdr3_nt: TGCGCCAGCAGCCAAGACCCCATGGGAGAAGCTTTCTTT
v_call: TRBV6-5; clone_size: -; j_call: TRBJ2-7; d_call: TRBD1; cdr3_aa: CASSFYGTGEGEQYF; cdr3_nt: TGTGCCAGCAGCTTTTACGGGACAGGTGAAGGCGAGCAGTACTTC
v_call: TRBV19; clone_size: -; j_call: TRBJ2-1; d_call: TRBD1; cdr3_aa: CASSQGAGDEQFF; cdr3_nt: TGTGCCAGTAGCCAGGGGGCTGGCGATGAGCAGTTCTTC
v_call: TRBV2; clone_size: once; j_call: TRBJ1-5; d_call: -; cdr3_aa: CASGAGNQPQHF; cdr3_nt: TGTGCCAGCGGGGCGGGGAATCAGCCCCAGCATTTT
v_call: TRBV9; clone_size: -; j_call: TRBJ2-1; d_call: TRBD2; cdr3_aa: CASSASGGSTYNEQFF; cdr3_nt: TGTGCCAGCAGCGCATCGGGAGGGAGCACCTACAATGAGCAGTTCTTC
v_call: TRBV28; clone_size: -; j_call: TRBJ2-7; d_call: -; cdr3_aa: CASRGTLSYEQYF; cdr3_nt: TGTGCCAGCAGGGGGACCTTGTCCTACGAGCAGTACTTC
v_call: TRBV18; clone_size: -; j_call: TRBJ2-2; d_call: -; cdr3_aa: CASSRTPNTGELFF; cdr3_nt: TGTGCCAGCTCACGTACACCGAACACCGGGGAGCTGTTTTTT
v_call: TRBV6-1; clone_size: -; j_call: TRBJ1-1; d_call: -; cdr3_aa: CASSELSWGRDTEAFF; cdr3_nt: TGTGCCAGCAGTGAACTCAGCTGGGGGCGCGACACTGAAGCTTTCTTT
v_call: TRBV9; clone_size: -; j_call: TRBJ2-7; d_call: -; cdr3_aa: CASSVGTPLISYEQYF; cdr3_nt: TGTGCCAGCAGCGTTGGGACACCGCTTATCTCCTACGAGCAGTACTTC
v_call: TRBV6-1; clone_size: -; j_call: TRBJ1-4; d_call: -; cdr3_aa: CASEDGMNEKLFF; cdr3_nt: TGTGCCAGTGAGGACGGGATGAATGAAAAACTGTTTTTT
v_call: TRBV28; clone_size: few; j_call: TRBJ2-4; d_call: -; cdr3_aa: CASSLPDAIKNIQYF; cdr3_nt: TGTGCCAGCAGTTTACCAGACGCCATCAAAAACATTCAGTACTTC
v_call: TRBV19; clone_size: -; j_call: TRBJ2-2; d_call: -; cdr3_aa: CASSILTAAGGELFF; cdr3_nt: TGTGCCAGTAGTATCCTGACTGCCGCCGGGGGGGAGCTGTTTTTT
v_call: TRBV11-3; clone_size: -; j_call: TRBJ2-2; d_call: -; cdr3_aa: CASSPTRGNTGELFF; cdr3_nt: TGTGCCAGCAGCCCAACTAGGGGGAACACCGGGGAGCTGTTTTTT
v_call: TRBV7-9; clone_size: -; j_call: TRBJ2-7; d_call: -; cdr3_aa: CASSPRRQASVQYF; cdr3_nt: TGTGCCAGCAGCCCTAGGAGACAGGCGTCTGTGCAGTACTTC
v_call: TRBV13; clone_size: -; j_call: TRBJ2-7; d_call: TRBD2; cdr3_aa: CASSLGSAGRSGPYF; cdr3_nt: TGTGCCAGCAGCTTAGGCTCAGCGGGGCGCTCCGGGCCGTACTTC
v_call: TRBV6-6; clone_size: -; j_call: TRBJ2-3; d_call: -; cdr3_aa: CASSSRTDTQYF; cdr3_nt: TGTGCCAGCAGCTCGAGAACAGATACGCAGTATTTT
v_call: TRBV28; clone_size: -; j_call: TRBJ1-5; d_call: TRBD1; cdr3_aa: CASSSTGTGVKQPQHF; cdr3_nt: TGTGCCAGCAGTTCTACCGGGACAGGGGTTAAGCAGCCCCAGCATTTT
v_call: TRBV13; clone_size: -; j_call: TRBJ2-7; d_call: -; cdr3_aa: CASSLGEAYEQYF; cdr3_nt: TGTGCCAGCAGCTTAGGGGAGGCCTACGAGCAGTACTTC
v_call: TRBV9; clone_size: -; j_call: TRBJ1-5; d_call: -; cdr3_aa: CASSVAGNQPQHF; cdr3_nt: TGTGCCAGCAGCGTAGCCGGGAATCAGCCCCAGCATTTT
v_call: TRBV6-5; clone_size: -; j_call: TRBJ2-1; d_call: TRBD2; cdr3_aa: CASRPGTSAYNEQFF; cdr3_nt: TGTGCCAGCAGGCCCGGGACTAGCGCTTACAATGAGCAGTTCTTC
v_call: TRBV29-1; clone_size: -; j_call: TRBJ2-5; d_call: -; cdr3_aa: CSGLSSVETQYF; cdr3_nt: TGCAGCGGATTGTCGTCTGTGGAGACCCAGTACTTC
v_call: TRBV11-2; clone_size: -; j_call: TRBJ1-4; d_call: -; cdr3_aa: CASSLRTATNEKLFF; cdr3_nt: TGTGCCAGCAGTTTACGGACAGCAACTAATGAAAAACTGTTTTTT
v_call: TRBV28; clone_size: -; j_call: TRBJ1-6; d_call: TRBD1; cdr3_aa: CASRQGFDDNSPLHF; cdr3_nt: TGTGCCAGCAGACAGGGGTTCGATGATAATTCACCCCTCCACTTT
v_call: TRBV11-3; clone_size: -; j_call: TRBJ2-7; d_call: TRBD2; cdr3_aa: CASSPAGEEYEQYF; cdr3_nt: TGTGCCAGCAGCCCGGCGGGGGAGGAATACGAGCAGTACTTC
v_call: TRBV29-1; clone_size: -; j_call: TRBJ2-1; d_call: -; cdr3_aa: CSAVGSPSYNEQFF; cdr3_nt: TGCAGCGCCGTGGGGTCTCCCTCCTACAATGAGCAGTTCTTC
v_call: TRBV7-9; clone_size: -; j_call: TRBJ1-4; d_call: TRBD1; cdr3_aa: CASSSLGGGVTNEKLFF; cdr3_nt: TGTGCCAGCAGCTCGCTGGGAGGGGGCGTAACTAATGAAAAACTGTTTTTT
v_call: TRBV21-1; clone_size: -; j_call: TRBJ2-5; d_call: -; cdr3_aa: CASSKGGQGKETQYF; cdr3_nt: TGTGCCAGCAGCAAAGGCGGGCAGGGCAAAGAGACCCAGTACTTC
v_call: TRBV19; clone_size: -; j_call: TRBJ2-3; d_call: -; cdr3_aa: CASSMQGPDTQYF; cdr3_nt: TGTGCCAGTAGTATGCAGGGGCCAGATACGCAGTATTTT
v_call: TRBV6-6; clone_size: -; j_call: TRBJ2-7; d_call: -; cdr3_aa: CASSSARTVTYEQYF; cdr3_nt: TGTGCCAGCAGTTCCGCCCGGACAGTAACCTACGAGCAGTACTTC
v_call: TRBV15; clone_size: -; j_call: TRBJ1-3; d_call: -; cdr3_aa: CATSRDRASGNTIYF; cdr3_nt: TGTGCCACCAGCAGAGACAGGGCCTCTGGAAACACCATATATTTT
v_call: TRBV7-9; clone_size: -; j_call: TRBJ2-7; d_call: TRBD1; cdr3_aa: CASSGRTGENEQYF; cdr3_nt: TGTGCCAGCAGCGGGCGGACAGGGGAGAACGAGCAGTACTTC
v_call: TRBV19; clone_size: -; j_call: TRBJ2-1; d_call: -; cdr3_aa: CASSIGLNEQFF; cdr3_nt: TGTGCCAGTAGTATAGGCCTAAATGAGCAGTTCTTC
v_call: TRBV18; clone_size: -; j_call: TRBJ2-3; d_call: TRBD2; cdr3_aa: CASSLTRASGSTDTQYF; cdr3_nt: TGTGCCAGCTCACTTACTCGGGCTAGCGGAAGCACAGATACGCAGTATTTT
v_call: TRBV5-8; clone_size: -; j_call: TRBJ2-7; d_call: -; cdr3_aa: CASSLEAFSYEQYF; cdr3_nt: TGTGCCAGCAGCTTGGAAGCGTTTTCCTACGAGCAGTACTTC
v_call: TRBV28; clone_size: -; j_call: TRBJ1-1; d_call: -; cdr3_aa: CASSLSGRHEAFF; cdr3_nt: TGTGCCAGCAGTTTATCAGGGAGACATGAAGCTTTCTTT
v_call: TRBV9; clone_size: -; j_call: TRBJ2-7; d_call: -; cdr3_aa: CASSVGASESYEQYF; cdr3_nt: TGTGCCAGCAGCGTAGGGGCTAGCGAATCCTACGAGCAGTACTTC
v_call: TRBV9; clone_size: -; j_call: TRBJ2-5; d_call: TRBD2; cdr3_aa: CASSVFAGAQETQYF; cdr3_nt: TGTGCCAGCAGCGTATTTGCGGGAGCTCAGGAGACCCAGTACTTC